One and the same sample provided the 19 T cell receptor beta chains below, sequenced in a study of cytomegalovirus exposure and HLA in healthy donors. The PCR made use of 60 Vbeta and 13 Jbeta primers. Data came from immunoSEQ multiplex PCR; TCRdb stores just in-frame clones and leaves some out. The sample shows under 200,000 clones, roughly 75% of them seen only once. The source material was PBMCs. Source of these receptors: a woman between 45 and 60 years old in good health and CMV-seropositive.

This chain joins TRBV7-2 and TRBJ2-2; a possible D gene is TRBD1 (5 bases). Trimming shortened V by 2 bases and J by 4 bases, and 11 bases separated the two germline ends. CDR1 is SGHTA, CDR2 FQGNSA, per germline. The length of the CDR3 is 15 residues. The CDR3, as DNA: TGTGCCAGCAGCTTAATCCAGGGTGGCACCGGGGAGCTGTTTTTT. This translates into CASSLIQGGTGELFF.

The chain links TRBV27 to TRBJ1-5; D is unresolved. Between the trimmed V and J ends, which lost 4 bases and 7 bases, there was a span of 14 bases. The CDR3 covers 14 residues. The germline V gene has CDR1 MNHEY and CDR2 SMNVEV (reference sequence). The CDR3 region is CASSSSGVWQPQHF. The CDR3 DNA sequence: TGTGCCAGCAGTTCATCCGGGGTCTGGCAGCCCCAGCATTTT.

The V gene is TRBV5-1, the J gene TRBJ2-5, with 12 bases identical to TRBD2. The CDR3 is 16 amino acids. Trimming cost V 3 bases and J 5 bases; bases outside gene matches: 8. The germline V gene has CDR1 SGHRS and CDR2 YFSETQ. CDR3 in DNA: TGCGCCAGCAGCTCGACTAGCGGGAGATCTTCGGAGACCCAGTACTTC. This codes for CASSSTSGRSSETQYF.

The chain joins TRBV9 to TRBJ1-2; D not certain. Per germline, CDR1 SGDLS and CDR2 YYNGEE. V shed 0 bases and J shed 1 base, with 10 bases lying between them. CDR3 size: 15 residues. The CDR3: CASSVGAGYNYGYTF. The DNA for the CDR3 is TGTGCCAGCAGCGTAGGAGCAGGTTATAACTATGGCTACACCTTC.

In this sample, this clone turned up a few times. The rearrangement uses TRBV18 and TRBJ1-2; D unresolved. The CDR3 totals 17 residues. The germline V gene encodes CDR1 KGHSH and CDR2 LQKENI. Trimming took 3 bases from V and 5 from J, leaving 22 bases between them. CDR3 loop: CASSPMEILGRGYGYTF. As DNA, the CDR3 is TGTGCCAGCTCACCTATGGAGATTCTGGGGAGAGGTTATGGCTACACCTTC. Using reference TRBV18 and TRBJ1-2 for the parts outside the CDR3, the full variable domain is NAGVMQNPRHLVRRRGQEARLRCSPMKGHSHVYWYRQLPEEGLKFMVYLQKENIIDESGMPKERFSAEFPKEGPSILRIQQVVRGDSAAYFCASSPMEILGRGYGYTFGSGTRLTVV.

The J gene is TRBJ1-4, the V gene TRBV19; the match to TRBD1 covers 7 bases. CDR1 is LNHDA and CDR2 is SQIVND in the germline V gene (reference sequence). V lost 1 base and J lost 6; bases outside the gene matches: 5. The CDR3 extends over 15 amino acids. CDR3: CASSIGTGAHEKLFF. CDR3 DNA: TGTGCCAGTAGTATAGGCACAGGGGCTCATGAAAAACTGTTTTTT. Complete variable domain (other parts from reference TRBV19 and TRBJ1-4): DGGITQSPKYLFRKEGQNVTLSCEQNLNHDAMYWYRQDPGQGLRLIYYSQIVNDFQKGDIAEGYSVSREKKESFPLTVTSAQKNPTAFYLCASSIGTGAHEKLFFGSGTQLSVL.

The chain carries TRBV4-3 and TRBJ1-4; the D gene is possibly TRBD1 (5 bases). Germline V gene sequence: CDR1 LGHNA, CDR2 YSLEER. Deletions cut 1 base from V and 14 bases from J, with 14 bases between. This CDR3 has 13 amino acids. The CDR3: CASSQAPDSKLFF. The CDR3 DNA sequence: TGCGCCAGCAGCCAAGCGCCCGACAGTAAGCTGTTTTTT.

This clone was detected only a few times. The chain joins TRBV5-4 to TRBJ2-3; the match to TRBD2 covers 12 bases. CDR1 and CDR2 (germline): SGHNT, YYREEE (reference sequence). The CDR3 is made up of 16 amino acids. The ends lost 0 bases at V and 4 bases at J; junction bases unmatched: 3. The CDR3 nucleotides are TGTGCCAGCAGCTTGGAACGACTAGCGGGAGCAGATACGCAGTATTTT. This encodes CASSLERLAGADTQYF.

The chain joins TRBV27 to TRBJ2-6; the D gene is possibly TRBD1 (6 bases). CDR1 and CDR2 from the germline V gene are MNHEY and SMNVEV (reference sequence). CDR3 length: 17 amino acids. Trimming took 6 bases from V and 4 from J, leaving 19 bases between them. CDR3 region: CASRRGHDLSGANVLTF. The CDR3 DNA reads as TGTGCCAGCAGGAGGGGACACGATCTATCCGGGGCCAACGTCCTGACTTTC.

The chain combines TRBV19 with TRBJ1-5; D not resolved. This CDR3 is 16 amino acids long. Trimming took off 7 bases at V and 6 bases at J, with 22 bases between the two ends. CDR1 is LNHDA, CDR2 SQIVND, per germline (reference sequence). CDR3 sequence: CASMGRTSTRSQPQHF. The CDR3 nucleotides read TGTGCCAGTATGGGGAGAACCTCGACACGAAGTCAGCCCCAGCATTTT.

This chain uses TRBV6-1 with TRBJ2-7, with 8 bases identical to TRBD2. This CDR3 contains 14 residues. Germline trimming cut 6 bases from V and 2 bases from J; bases unmatched to any gene: 6. Looked up from germline, CDR1 is MNHNS and CDR2 is SASEGT. The CDR3 region has the DNA TGTGCCAGCAGCCTCGTAGCGGGGACCTACGAGCAGTACTTC. Translating gives CASSLVAGTYEQYF.

V gene TRBV5-1 combines with J gene TRBJ2-3, with 10 bases identical to TRBD2. Germline lookup yields CDR1 SGHRS and CDR2 YFSETQ. J lost 2 bases, V lost 4 bases, and 7 bases had no gene match. The CDR3 spans 16 residues. DNA of the CDR3: TGCGCCAGCAGCCTTCTAGCGGGAGTGGTCACAGATACGCAGTATTTT. This gives the protein CASSLLAGVVTDTQYF.

The rearrangement links TRBV2 to TRBJ2-7; D gene ambiguous. V lost 6 bases and J lost 2, with 8 bases in between. Germline CDR1 is SNHLY and CDR2 is FYNNEI. There are 12 residues in the CDR3. This CDR3 is CASRRGTYEQYF. As DNA, the CDR3 is TGTGCCAGCAGGAGAGGAACCTACGAGCAGTACTTC.

This chain connects TRBV28 to TRBJ2-5, with 8 bases that match TRBD1. V was pared by 4 bases and J by 5 bases, with 6 bases of the junction left unmatched. CDR3 size: 14 residues. CDR1 MDHEN and CDR2 SYDVKM come from the germline V gene. The CDR3 bases are TGTGCCAGCAGTTCGACAGGGGAGGCGGAGACCCAGTACTTC. It encodes CASSSTGEAETQYF.

CDR3 nucleotide sequence: TGTGCCAGCAGCTTAACCACGGCTAACTATGGCTACACCTTC. Translated, it gives CASSLTTANYGYTF. The genes are TRBV7-2 and TRBJ1-2; the D is unclear. The germline CDR1 and CDR2 sequences are SGHTA and FQGNSA. The V end was cut by 2 bases, the J end by 0 bases, with 7 bases between. The CDR3 totals 14 residues.

Here the CDR3 reads CASSLLVVADTQYF. Written as DNA, the CDR3 is TGTGCCAGCAGTTTGCTGGTAGTAGCAGATACGCAGTATTTT. The chain has TRBV28 and TRBJ2-3; no definite D call. Germline V gives CDR1 MDHEN, CDR2 SYDVKM. V lost 3 bases and J 4 bases, leaving 11 bases between the germline ends. The CDR3 extends over 14 amino acids.

V gene TRBV9 combines with J gene TRBJ1-1; no clear D. Trimming cost V 3 bases and J 11 bases, with 20 bases left between them. This CDR3 region has 14 residues. Looked up from germline, CDR1 is SGDLS and CDR2 is YYNGEE. The CDR3 is CASSGLNKYEAAFF. The CDR3 bases are TGTGCCAGCAGCGGGTTAAACAAATATGAAGCGGCTTTCTTT. Full variable domain (missing parts from reference TRBV9 and TRBJ1-1): DSGVTQTPKHLITATGQRVTLRCSPRSGDLSVYWYQQSLDQGLQFLIQYYNGEERAKGNILERFSAQQFPDLHSELNLSSLELGDSALYFCASSGLNKYEAAFFGQGTRLTVV.

The sample holds one count of this clone. The J gene is TRBJ2-7, the V gene TRBV7-2; possibly TRBD1 for D (6 bases). Germline assignment: CDR1 SGHTA and CDR2 FQGNSA. The CDR3 has 19 amino acids. Deletions cut 2 bases from V and 6 bases from J, with 29 bases between. The CDR3, as DNA: TGTGCCAGCAGCTTAAATCAAGGGAACAGGGAAAGAAAGGGAAGCGAGCAGTACTTC. Translation: CASSLNQGNRERKGSEQYF. The full variable domain, in which reference TRBV7-2 and TRBJ2-7 provide the parts outside the CDR3, is GAGVSQSPSNKVTEKGKDVELRCDPISGHTALYWYRQSLGQGLEFLIYFQGNSAPDKSGLPSDRFSAERTGGSVSTLTIQRTQQEDSAVYLCASSLNQGNRERKGSEQYFGPGTRLTVT.

The chain links TRBV30 to TRBJ2-3, with D possibly being TRBD2 (5 bases). The V and J ends lost 0 bases and 1 base respectively, with 11 bases between them. This CDR3 comprises 15 residues. Germline CDR1 is GTSNPN and CDR2 is SVGIG (reference sequence). DNA for the CDR3: TGTGCCTGGAGTGTATTGCGGGCAGGCACAGATACGCAGTATTTT. This codes for CAWSVLRAGTDTQYF.